The sequence of this T cell receptor (beta chain) was determined in a study of cytomegalovirus exposure and HLA in healthy donors. Study overall: In an earlier analysis, 117 million unique TCR beta sequences were found from about 190 million T cells.

Regarding the study as a whole: The authors reported that TCR beta sequences could predict HLA-A and HLA-B alleles. These predictions were accurate for most subjects in the first cohort. Further analysis, carried out later, found HLA-associated TCR beta chains more clonally expanded than equally common other chains. Rare sequences made up most TCRs, while some public TCRs were found in many donors.

It was with 60 Vbeta and 13 Jbeta primers that the PCR ran. TCRdb keeps only in-frame clones here, not all; method: immunoSEQ multiplex PCR. The sample shows about 120,000 clones, 66% of them seen only once. Comment on this clone: Its specificity is not known. One junction end does not reproduce the germline sequence, and a read error may be involved.

The CDR3 covers 14 residues. Looked up from germline, CDR1 is MNHEY and CDR2 is SVGAGI. The sequence was obtained from a man between 18 and 29 years old in good health and CMV-seronegative. This chain joins TRBV6-5 and TRBJ2-7, with 7 positions matching TRBD1. What was sequenced was PBMCs. The CDR3 region is CASRLRQGVGKFDF. The CDR3 DNA sequence: TGTGCCAGCAGGCTTCGACAGGGTGTAGGTAAATTTGATTTC.